This T cell receptor (beta chain) was sequenced during a study of T cells after yellow fever vaccination. This CDR3 is built from 13 residues. V lost 6 bases, J lost 4 bases, and 13 bases lay in between. Germline-derived CDR1 and CDR2 are SQVTM and ANQGSEA. Notes on the study in general: Clonotypes appearing in both CD4 and CD8 compartments existed, and their share was small.

MiXCR, applied by TCRdb to the 5' RACE reads, yields one record per CDR3 protein. The sample contains 110,000 to 150,000 distinct CDR3 sequences, approximately 6.6% of which appear only once. In this sample, this clonotype turned up many times. Its matching antigen is unknown. The chain is built from TRBV29-1 and TRBJ1-3; TRBD1 might be the D (6 bases). This sequence was found in a man aged 25 to 40 who received the YFV17D yellow fever vaccine. The sample here was CD4+ T cells sorted from PBMCs, taken 10 days after the yellow fever booster vaccination. This CDR3 is CSVGADNGNTIYF. The DNA for the CDR3 is TGCAGCGTGGGGGCGGACAACGGAAACACCATATATTTT.